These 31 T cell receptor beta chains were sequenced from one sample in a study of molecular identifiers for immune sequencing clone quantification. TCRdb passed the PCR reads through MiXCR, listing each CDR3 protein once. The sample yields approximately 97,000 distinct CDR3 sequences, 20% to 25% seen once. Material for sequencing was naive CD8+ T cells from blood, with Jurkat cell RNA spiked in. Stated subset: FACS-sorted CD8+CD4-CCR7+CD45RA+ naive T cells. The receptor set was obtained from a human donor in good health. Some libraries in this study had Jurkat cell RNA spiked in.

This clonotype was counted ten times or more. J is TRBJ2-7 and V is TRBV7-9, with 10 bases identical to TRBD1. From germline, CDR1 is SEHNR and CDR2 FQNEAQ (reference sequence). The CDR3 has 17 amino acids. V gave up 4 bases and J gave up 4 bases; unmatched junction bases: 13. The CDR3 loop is CASSSQADRQGAYEQYF. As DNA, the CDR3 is TGTGCCAGCAGCTCCCAAGCCGATAGACAGGGGGCTTACGAGCAGTACTTC.

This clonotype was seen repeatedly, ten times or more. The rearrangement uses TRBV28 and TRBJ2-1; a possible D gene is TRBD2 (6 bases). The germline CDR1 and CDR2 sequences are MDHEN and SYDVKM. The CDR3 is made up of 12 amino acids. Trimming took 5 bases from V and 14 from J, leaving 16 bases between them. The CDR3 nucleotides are TGTGCCAGCAGTCCAGGTCGGAGGAGGGAGTTCTTC. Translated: CASSPGRRREFF.

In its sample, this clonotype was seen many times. Written as DNA, the CDR3 is TGTGCCAGCAGCTTGGTAGGGGGCCACACTGAAGCTTTCTTT. This translates into CASSLVGGHTEAFF. This chain uses TRBV5-4 with TRBJ1-1, with TRBD1 matching over 7 bases. Germline V CDR1 and CDR2: SGHNT, YYREEE (reference sequence). V lost 0 bases, J lost 3 bases, and 2 bases stayed unmatched. The CDR3 runs to 14 residues.

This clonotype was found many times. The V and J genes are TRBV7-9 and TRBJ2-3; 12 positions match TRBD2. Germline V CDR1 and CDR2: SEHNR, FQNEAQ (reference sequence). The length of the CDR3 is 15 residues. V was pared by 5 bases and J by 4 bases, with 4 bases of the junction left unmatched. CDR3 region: CASSPLAGGPDTQYF. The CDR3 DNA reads TGTGCCAGCAGCCCCCTAGCGGGGGGGCCAGATACGCAGTATTTT. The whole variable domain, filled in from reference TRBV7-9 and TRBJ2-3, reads DTGVSQNPRHKITKRGQNVTFRCDPISEHNRLYWYRQTLGQGPEFLTYFQNEAQLEKSRLLSDRFSAERPKGSFSTLEIQRTEQGDSAMYLCASSPLAGGPDTQYFGPGTRLTVL.

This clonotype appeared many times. CDR3 region: CASRAMGGAPKNIQYF. In DNA, the CDR3 is TGTGCCAGCAGGGCTATGGGGGGGGCTCCCAAAAACATTCAGTACTTC. The chain employs TRBV2 and TRBJ2-4; TRBD2 is a possible D gene (7 bases). The V end was cut by 6 bases, the J end by 2 bases, with 17 bases between. Germline V CDR1 and CDR2: SNHLY, FYNNEI. The CDR3 has 16 residues.

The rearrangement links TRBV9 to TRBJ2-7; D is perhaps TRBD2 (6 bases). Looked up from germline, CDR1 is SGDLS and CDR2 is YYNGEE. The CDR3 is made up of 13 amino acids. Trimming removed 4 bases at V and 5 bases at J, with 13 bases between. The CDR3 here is CASSPRGIHEQYF. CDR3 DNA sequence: TGTGCCAGCAGCCCCCGGGGGATCCACGAGCAGTACTTC.

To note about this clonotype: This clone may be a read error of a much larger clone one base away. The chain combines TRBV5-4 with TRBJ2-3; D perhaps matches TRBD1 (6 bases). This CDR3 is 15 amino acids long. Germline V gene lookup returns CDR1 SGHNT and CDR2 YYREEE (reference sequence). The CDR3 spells CAGSAGVGGTDTQYF. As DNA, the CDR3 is TGTGCCGGCAGCGCAGGGGTTGGGGGCACAGATACGCAGTATTTT.

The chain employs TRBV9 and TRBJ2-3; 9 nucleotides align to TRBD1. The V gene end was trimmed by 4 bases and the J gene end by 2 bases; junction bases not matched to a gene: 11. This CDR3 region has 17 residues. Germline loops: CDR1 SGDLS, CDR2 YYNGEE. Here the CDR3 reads CASSPSTTGGPTDTQYF. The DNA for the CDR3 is TGTGCCAGCAGCCCCTCGACGACAGGGGGGCCCACAGATACGCAGTATTTT.

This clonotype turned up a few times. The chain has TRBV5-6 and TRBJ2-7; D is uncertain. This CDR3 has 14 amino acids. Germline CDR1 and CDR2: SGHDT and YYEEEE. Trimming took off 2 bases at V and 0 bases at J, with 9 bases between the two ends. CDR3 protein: CASSFRTGSYEQYF. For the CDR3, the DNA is TGTGCCAGCAGCTTTAGGACCGGCTCCTACGAGCAGTACTTC.

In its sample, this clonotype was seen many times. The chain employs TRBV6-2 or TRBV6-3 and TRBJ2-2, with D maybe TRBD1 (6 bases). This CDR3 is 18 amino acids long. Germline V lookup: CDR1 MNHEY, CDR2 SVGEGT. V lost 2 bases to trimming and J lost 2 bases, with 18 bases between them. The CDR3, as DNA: TGTGCCAGCAGTTACGCCTTTGGACAGAGCGCAAACACCGGGGAGCTGTTTTTT. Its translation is CASSYAFGQSANTGELFF.

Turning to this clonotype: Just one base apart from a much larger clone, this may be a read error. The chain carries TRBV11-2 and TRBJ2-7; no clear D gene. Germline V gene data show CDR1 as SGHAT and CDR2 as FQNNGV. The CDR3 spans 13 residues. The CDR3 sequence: CARSLSSGYEQYF. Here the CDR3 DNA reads TGTGCCCGCAGCTTATCGTCCGGCTACGAGCAGTACTTC.

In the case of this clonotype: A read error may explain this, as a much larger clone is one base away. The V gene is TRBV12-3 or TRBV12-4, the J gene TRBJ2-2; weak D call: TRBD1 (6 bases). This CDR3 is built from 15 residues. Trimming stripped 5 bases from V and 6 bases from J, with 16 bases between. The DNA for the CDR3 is TGTGCCAGCAGTCGCGGACAGTGGGCCCCCGGGGAGCTGTTTTTT. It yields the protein CASSRGQWAPGELFF.

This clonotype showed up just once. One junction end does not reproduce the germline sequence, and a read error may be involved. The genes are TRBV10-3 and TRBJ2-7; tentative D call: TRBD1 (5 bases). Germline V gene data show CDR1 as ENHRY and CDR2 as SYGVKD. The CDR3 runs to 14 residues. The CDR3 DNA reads TGTGCCATCAGTGAGTCCCCAGGGTACTACAAGCAGTACTTC. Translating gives CAISESPGYYKQYF.

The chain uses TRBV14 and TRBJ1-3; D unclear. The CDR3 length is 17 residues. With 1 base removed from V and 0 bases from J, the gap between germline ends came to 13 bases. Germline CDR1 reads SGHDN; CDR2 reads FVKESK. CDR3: CASSQGSGRFSGNTIYF. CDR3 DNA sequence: TGTGCCAGCAGCCAAGGTTCAGGCAGGTTCTCTGGAAACACCATATATTTT.

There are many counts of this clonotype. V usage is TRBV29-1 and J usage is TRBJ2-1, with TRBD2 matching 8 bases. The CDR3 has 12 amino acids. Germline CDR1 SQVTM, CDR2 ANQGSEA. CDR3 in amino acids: CTTGIAGPGLFF. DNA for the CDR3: TGCACCACTGGGATAGCGGGACCCGGCCTGTTCTTC.

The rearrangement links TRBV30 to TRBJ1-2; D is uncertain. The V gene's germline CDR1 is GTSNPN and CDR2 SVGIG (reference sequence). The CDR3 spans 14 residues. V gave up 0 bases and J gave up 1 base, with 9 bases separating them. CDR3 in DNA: TGTGCCTGGAGTGTACAAGGCGGTAACTATGGCTACACCTTC. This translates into CAWSVQGGNYGYTF.

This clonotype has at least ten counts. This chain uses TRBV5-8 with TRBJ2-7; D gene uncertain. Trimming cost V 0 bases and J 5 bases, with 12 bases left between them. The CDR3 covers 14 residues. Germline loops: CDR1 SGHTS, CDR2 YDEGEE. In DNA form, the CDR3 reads TGTGCCAGCAGCTTGGTATCCCCCACCGACGAGCAGTACTTC. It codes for CASSLVSPTDEQYF.

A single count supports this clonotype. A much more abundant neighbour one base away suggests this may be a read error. CDR3 in DNA: TGTGGCAGCAGTACGGGACAGGCCCCAATATACGAGCAGTACTTC. Protein sequence: CGSSTGQAPIYEQYF. The chain uses TRBV27 and TRBJ2-7, with 8 bases that match TRBD1. The CDR3 loop spans 15 amino acids. Germline-derived CDR1 and CDR2 are MNHEY and SMNVEV (reference sequence).

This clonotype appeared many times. The CDR3 sequence is CASSTYDQAGHEQYF. CDR3 bases: TGTGCCAGTAGTACCTACGACCAGGCCGGCCACGAGCAGTACTTC. This chain uses TRBV19 with TRBJ2-7; D ambiguous. Per the germline V gene, CDR1 is LNHDA and CDR2 is SQIVND (reference sequence). This CDR3 contains 15 residues. V lost 4 bases to trimming and J lost 5 bases, with 18 bases between them.

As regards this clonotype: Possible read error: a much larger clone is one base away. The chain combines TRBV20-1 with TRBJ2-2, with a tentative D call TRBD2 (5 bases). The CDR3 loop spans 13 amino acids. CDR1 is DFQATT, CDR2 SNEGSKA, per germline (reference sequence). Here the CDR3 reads CSAPLENTGELCF. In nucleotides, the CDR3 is TGCAGTGCGCCCCTCGAGAACACCGGGGAGCTGTGTTTT.

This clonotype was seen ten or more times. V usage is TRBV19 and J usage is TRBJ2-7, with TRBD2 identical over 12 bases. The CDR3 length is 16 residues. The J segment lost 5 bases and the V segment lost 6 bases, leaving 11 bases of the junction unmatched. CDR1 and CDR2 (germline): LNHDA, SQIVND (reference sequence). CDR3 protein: CASSFRPTSGSHEQYF. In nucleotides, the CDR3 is TGTGCCAGTAGCTTTCGTCCGACTAGCGGGAGCCACGAGCAGTACTTC.

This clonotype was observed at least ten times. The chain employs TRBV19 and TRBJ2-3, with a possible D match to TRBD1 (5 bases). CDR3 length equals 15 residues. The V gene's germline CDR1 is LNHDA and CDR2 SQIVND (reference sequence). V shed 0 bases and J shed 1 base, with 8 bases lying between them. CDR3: CASSIEGRGTDTQYF. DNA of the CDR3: TGTGCCAGTAGTATAGAAGGCAGGGGCACAGATACGCAGTATTTT.

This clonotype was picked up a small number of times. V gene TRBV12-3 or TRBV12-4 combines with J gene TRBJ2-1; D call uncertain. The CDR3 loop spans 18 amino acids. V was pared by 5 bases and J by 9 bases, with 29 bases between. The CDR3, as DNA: TGTGCCAGCAGTGCCTACCATTCCGGGCCAATAAGGCCTGGTGAGCAGTTCTTC. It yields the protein CASSAYHSGPIRPGEQFF.

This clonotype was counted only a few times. The CDR3 DNA is TGTGCCAGCAGCTTAGAAGTCCCCCGGAACAATGAGCAGTTCTTC. The encoded protein is CASSLEVPRNNEQFF. V is TRBV11-2 and J is TRBJ2-1; D is undetermined. Trimming took 0 bases from V and 5 from J, leaving 11 bases between them. The CDR3 loop spans 15 amino acids. In germline, CDR1 is SGHAT, CDR2 FQNNGV. Using reference TRBV11-2 and TRBJ2-1 for the parts outside the CDR3, the full variable domain is EAGVAQSPRYKIIEKRQSVAFWCNPISGHATLYWYQQILGQGPKLLIQFQNNGVVDDSQLPKDRFSAERLKGVDSTLKIQPAKLEDSAVYLCASSLEVPRNNEQFFGPGTRLTVL.

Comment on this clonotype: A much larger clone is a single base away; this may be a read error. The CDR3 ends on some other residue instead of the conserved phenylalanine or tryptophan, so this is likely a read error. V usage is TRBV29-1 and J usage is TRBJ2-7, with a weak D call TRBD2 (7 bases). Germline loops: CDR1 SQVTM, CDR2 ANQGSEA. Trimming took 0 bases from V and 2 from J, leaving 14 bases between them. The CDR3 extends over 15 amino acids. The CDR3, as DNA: TGCAGCGTTGAAGACGGCAAGGGGGGGACCTACGAGCAGTACCTC. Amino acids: CSVEDGKGGTYEQYL.

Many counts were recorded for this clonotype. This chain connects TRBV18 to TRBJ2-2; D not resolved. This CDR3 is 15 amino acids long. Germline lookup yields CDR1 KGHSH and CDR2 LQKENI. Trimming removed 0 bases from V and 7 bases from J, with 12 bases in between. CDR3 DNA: TGTGCCAGCTCACCACCGACGGCGGTCGGCGGGGAGCTGTTTTTT. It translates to CASSPPTAVGGELFF.

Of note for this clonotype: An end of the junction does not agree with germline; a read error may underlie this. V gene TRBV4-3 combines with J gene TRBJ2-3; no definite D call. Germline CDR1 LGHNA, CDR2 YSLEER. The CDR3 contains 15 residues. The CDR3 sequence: CARRQDSTGTDPQYF. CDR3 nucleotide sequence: TGCGCCCGCCGCCAAGATTCCACCGGCACAGATCCGCAGTATTTT.

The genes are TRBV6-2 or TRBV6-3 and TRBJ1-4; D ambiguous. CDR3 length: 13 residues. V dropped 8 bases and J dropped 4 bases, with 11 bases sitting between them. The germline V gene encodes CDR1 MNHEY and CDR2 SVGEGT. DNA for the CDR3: TGTGCCAGCGCCTACAACTATAATGAAAAACTGTTTTTT. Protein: CASAYNYNEKLFF.

The CDR3 is CASSPRDSSYNTQFF. The CDR3 DNA reads TGTGCCAGCAGCCCCAGGGACAGCTCCTACAATACGCAGTTCTTC. The chain uses TRBV7-7 and TRBJ2-1; 7 bases are a match to TRBD1. Per the germline V gene, CDR1 is SSHAT and CDR2 is FNYEAQ (reference sequence). J lost 12 bases, V lost 5 bases, and 16 bases had no gene match. The CDR3 loop spans 15 amino acids.

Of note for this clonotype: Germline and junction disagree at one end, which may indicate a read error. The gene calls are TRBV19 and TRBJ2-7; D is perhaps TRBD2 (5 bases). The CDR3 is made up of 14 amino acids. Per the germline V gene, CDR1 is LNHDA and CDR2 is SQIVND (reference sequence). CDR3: CASSPAGKTYEQCF. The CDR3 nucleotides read TGTGCCAGTAGTCCCGCCGGGAAAACCTACGAGCAGTGCTTC.

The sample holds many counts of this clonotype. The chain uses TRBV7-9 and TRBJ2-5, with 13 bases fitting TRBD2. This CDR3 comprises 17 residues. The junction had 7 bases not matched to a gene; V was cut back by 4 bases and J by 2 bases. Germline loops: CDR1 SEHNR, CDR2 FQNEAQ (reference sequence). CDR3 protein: CASSSIGTSGAQETQYF. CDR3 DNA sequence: TGTGCCAGCAGCTCCATTGGGACTAGCGGGGCACAAGAGACCCAGTACTTC.